This TCR beta chain comes out of a study of cytomegalovirus exposure and HLA in healthy donors (dated by TCRdb to about 2017). About the study as a whole: A later analysis indicated that the 120 validation repertoires were generated on the platform also employed for the approximately 700 repertoires of the first cohort. The aim of the study was to test whether cataloging public T cell receptors could identify signatures of past pathogen exposure. A separate validation cohort of 100 to 150 different subjects was used in addition to the 666-subject first cohort. High-throughput TCR immunosequencing, statistical association of individual TCRs with disease status, and machine learning were combined to predict cytomegalovirus infection status.

At the junction V is shortened by 3 bases and J by 0 bases, with 16 bases in between. The germline V gene specifies SGHTA as CDR1 and FQGTGA as CDR2. From its cysteine to its phenylalanine, the CDR3 spans 17 amino acids. The CDR3 DNA has 51 bases and is translated from base 1. As for this clone: Its antigen remains undetermined. The record has no base qualities; no much larger clone is one base away.

Donors formed part of the validation cohort, which comprised fewer than 150 subjects and was distinct from the first cohort of 550 to 850 subjects. The investigation overall reported the following: Subsequent analysis determined that TCRs grouped into clusters in the first cohort also showed a tendency toward co-occurrence across the roughly 130 validation repertoires, and 85% to 95% of cluster scores exceeded 0. The study gave a list of roughly 150 TCR beta chains associated with cytomegalovirus. In both the original and validation cohorts, the classifier was reported to diagnose cytomegalovirus status with high specificity and sensitivity. The authors suggested that the approach could potentially be generalized to other disease states and immunological phenotypes. In vitro tests confirmed that three of the cytomegalovirus-associated TCR beta chains recognize cytomegalovirus antigens. While some public TCRs were present in many individuals, most TCR sequences turned up only very rarely across donors. The validation cohort had no HLA typing available for a later analysis, so co-occurrence within that cohort was assessed over all 110 or so repertoires.

The method behind the library was the immunoSEQ multiplex PCR assay. In the original analysis: A statistical classification framework was built to diagnose cytomegalovirus status from the catalog of TCR beta chain sequences. This is the immuneACCESS table as TCRdb keeps it, with only in-frame sequences that have V and J called. A part of the clones is gone; compared with another copy, unresolved V genes explain less than half, and the rest is unexplained. The V and J calls and clone size were taken over from that table, and D and trimming were inferred from the DNA. The sample has approximately 150,000 clones on record, 80% to 85% of them singletons. In total, the top ten clones hold 10% of the sample.

This receptor chain uses TRBV7-3 and TRBJ2-3; TRBD1 could be the D gene, as 5 bases match. The source of this sequence is a man aged 25 to 40 in good health and CMV-seropositive. Sequenced input: PBMCs. The CDR3 has the sequence CASSLGPPVFSTDTQYF. The nucleotides read TGTGCCAGCAGCTTGGGGCCCCCCGTGTTCAGCACAGATACGCAGTATTTT.